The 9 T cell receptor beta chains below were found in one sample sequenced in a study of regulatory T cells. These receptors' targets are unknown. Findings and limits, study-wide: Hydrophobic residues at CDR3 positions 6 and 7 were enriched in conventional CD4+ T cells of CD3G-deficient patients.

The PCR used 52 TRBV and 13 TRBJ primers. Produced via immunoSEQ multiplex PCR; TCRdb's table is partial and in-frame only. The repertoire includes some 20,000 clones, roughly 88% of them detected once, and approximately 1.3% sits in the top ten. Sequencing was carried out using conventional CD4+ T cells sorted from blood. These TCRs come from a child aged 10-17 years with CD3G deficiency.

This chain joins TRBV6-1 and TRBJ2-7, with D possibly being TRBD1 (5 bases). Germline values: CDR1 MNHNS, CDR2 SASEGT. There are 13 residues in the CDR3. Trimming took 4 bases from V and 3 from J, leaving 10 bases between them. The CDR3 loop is CASSGGAYYEQYF. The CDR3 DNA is TGTGCCAGCAGTGGTGGGGCCTACTACGAGCAGTACTTC.

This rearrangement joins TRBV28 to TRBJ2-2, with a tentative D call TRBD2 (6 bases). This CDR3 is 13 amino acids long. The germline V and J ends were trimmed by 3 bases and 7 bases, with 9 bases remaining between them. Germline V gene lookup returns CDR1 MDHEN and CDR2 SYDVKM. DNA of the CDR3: TGTGCCAGCAGTTTCCGGAGGGACGGGGAGCTGTTTTTT. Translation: CASSFRRDGELFF.

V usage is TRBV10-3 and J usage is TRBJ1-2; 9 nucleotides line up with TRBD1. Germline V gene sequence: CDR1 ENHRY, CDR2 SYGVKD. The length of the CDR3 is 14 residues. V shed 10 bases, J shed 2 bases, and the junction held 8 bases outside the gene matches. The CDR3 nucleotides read TGTGCCACCTCCGGGACAGGGCGGAACTATGGCTACACCTTC. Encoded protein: CATSGTGRNYGYTF.

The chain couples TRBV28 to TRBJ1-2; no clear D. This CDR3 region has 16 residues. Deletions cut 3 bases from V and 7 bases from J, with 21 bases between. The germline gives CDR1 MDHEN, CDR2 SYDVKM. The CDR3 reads CASSFRSPRKHGGYTF. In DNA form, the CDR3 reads TGTGCCAGCAGTTTTAGGTCCCCCAGAAAACACGGTGGCTACACCTTC.

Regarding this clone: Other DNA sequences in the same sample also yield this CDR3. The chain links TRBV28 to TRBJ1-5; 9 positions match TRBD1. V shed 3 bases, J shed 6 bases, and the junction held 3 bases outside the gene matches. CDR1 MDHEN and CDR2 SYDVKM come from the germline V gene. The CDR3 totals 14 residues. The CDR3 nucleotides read TGTGCCAGCAGTTTGGGACAGGGCGGTCAGCCCCAGCATTTT. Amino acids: CASSLGQGGQPQHF.

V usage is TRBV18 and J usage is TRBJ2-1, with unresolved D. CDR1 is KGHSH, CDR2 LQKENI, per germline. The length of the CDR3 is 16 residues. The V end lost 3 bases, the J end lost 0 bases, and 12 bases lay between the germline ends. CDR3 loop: CASSPGISSSYNEQFF. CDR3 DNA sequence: TGTGCCAGCTCACCGGGTATTTCAAGCTCCTACAATGAGCAGTTCTTC.

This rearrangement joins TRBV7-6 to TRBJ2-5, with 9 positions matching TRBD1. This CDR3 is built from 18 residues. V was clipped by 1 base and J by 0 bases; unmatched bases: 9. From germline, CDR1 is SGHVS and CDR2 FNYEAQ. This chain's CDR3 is CASSLGDRVSPYQETQYF. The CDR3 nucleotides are TGTGCCAGCAGCTTAGGGGACAGGGTTTCCCCGTACCAAGAGACCCAGTACTTC. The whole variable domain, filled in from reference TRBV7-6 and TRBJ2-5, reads GAGVSQSPRYKVTKRGQDVALRCDPISGHVSLYWYRQALGQGPEFLTYFNYEAQQDKSGLPNDRFSAERPEGSISTLTIQRTEQRDSAMYRCASSLGDRVSPYQETQYFGPGTRLLVL.

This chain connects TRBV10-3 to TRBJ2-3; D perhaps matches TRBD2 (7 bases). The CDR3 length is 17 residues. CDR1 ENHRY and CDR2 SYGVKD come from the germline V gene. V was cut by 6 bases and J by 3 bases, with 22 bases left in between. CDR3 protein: CAISADPGGPRTDTQYF. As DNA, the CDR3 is TGTGCCATCAGCGCAGACCCCGGGGGGCCTAGGACAGATACGCAGTATTTT.

The DNA for the CDR3 is TGTGCCAGCAAGCCGGGACAGGGATTTGATGAGCAGTTCTTC. Translation gives CASKPGQGFDEQFF. The chain recombines TRBV6-1 with TRBJ2-1, with TRBD1 matching 9 bases. Germline CDR1 and CDR2: MNHNS and SASEGT. V lost 7 bases and J lost 8; bases outside the gene matches: 9. CDR3 length: 14 amino acids.